This T cell receptor beta chain derives from a study of blood T cells in healthy people across ages. Study summary: Researchers report that template switching captured about one barcoded beta molecule per two T cells.

Using a J-beta primer mix together with a sample-barcoded 5' primer, a second PCR was run for about 6 to 11 cycles. The yield of each sample was at least 2.5 million CDR3-containing paired-end reads. TCRdb re-called the 5' RACE reads through MiXCR, storing one row per CDR3 protein. The sample lists hundreds of thousands of distinct CDR3 sequences, around 49% occurring once. General study points: Percentage of naive T cells showed a strong correlation with TCR beta diversity.

Trimming pared 4 bases from V and 0 bases from J, leaving 17 bases between. From germline, CDR1 is SGHRS and CDR2 YFSETQ. The CDR3 covers 16 residues. This clonotype was recorded a few times. Its specificity is not known. The sequencing sample was made of blood. The source of this sequence is a woman aged 60 to 75 in good health. The V gene is TRBV5-1, the J gene TRBJ2-7; D assignment may be TRBD1 or TRBD2 (6 bases each). The CDR3 region has the DNA TGCGCCAGCAGCGTTCCGTTAGGGGGGTTCTCCTACGAGCAGTACTTC. Its translation: CASSVPLGGFSYEQYF.